A single sample is the source of the 27 T cell receptor beta chains below, sequenced in a study of CD8 T cells in ankylosing spondylitis. TCRdb analysed the 5' RACE reads with MiXCR anew, one entry per CDR3 protein. Of around 770,000 distinct CDR3 sequences listed, approximately 12% were seen once; the top ten hold 0.51%. These receptors' targets are unknown. Notes on the study in general: Apparently characteristic of ankylosing spondylitis blood was a TCR beta motif (about eight highly homologous variants).

Sequencing was carried out using blood, either unsorted or a sorted T cell fraction (not recorded which). These receptor sequences come from a male donor with ankylosing spondylitis.

This clonotype was seen a handful of times. The chain links TRBV6-2 or TRBV6-3 to TRBJ2-2, with D possibly being TRBD1 (7 bases). V shed 10 bases and J shed 6 bases, with 15 bases lying between them. The CDR3 sequence is 13 residues long. Germline V gives CDR1 MNHEY, CDR2 SVGEGT. The CDR3 sequence: CAIGQEGAGELFF. In nucleotides, the CDR3 is TGTGCCATCGGACAGGAGGGTGCCGGGGAGCTGTTTTTT.

The chain employs TRBV5-1 and TRBJ1-3; 8 bases fit TRBD1. Germline values: CDR1 SGHRS, CDR2 YFSETQ. The CDR3 has 15 residues. After removal of 3 bases from V and 1 base from J, the junction contained 3 bases not matched to a gene. CDR3 protein: CASSYQGASGNTIYF. CDR3 nucleotides: TGCGCCAGCAGCTATCAGGGGGCATCTGGAAACACCATATATTTT.

The genes are TRBV28 and TRBJ1-5; 7 bases line up with TRBD1. The length of the CDR3 is 14 residues. CDR1 and CDR2 (germline): MDHEN, SYDVKM. With V trimmed by 6 bases and J by 1 base, 3 bases remained unmatched. The CDR3 DNA follows: TGTGCCAGCAGGCGGACAGGCAGCAATCAGCCCCAGCATTTT. Protein: CASRRTGSNQPQHF.

The chain links TRBV28 to TRBJ2-7; 10 nucleotides agree with TRBD1. The CDR3 totals 15 residues. Germline CDR1 is MDHEN and CDR2 is SYDVKM. V dropped 4 bases and J dropped 2; count of bases not matched to a gene: 5. Here the CDR3 reads CASSSHGTGAYEQYF. As DNA, the CDR3 is TGTGCCAGCAGTTCCCACGGGACAGGGGCCTACGAGCAGTACTTC.

This clonotype was seen many times. The rearrangement joins TRBV29-1 to TRBJ2-3; no firm D call. The CDR3 consists of 14 residues. With 6 bases removed from V and 7 bases from J, the gap between germline ends came to 20 bases. The germline V gene encodes CDR1 SQVTM and CDR2 ANQGSEA. The CDR3 DNA reads TGCAGCGTCGCCCCCCTCCTCAGAAACTATACGCAGTATTTT. This sequence encodes CSVAPLLRNYTQYF.

This clonotype has ten or more counts. The rearrangement joins TRBV10-3 to TRBJ1-1, with D perhaps matching TRBD1 (5 bases). Per the germline V gene, CDR1 is ENHRY and CDR2 is SYGVKD. The germline V and J ends were trimmed by 10 bases and 5 bases, with 14 bases remaining between them. The CDR3 is 12 residues long. CDR3 loop: CATRDATTEAFF. The CDR3 DNA reads TGTGCCACCCGGGACGCAACAACTGAAGCTTTCTTT.

This clonotype was detected a few times. V gene TRBV18 combines with J gene TRBJ1-3; no clear D. Germline loops: CDR1 KGHSH, CDR2 LQKENI. V lost 0 bases, J lost 2 bases, and 8 bases lay in between. The CDR3 is 15 amino acids. CDR3 protein: CASSPPSVPGNTIYF. The DNA for the CDR3 is TGTGCCAGCTCACCACCGTCGGTTCCTGGAAACACCATATATTTT.

This clonotype was detected only a few times. V gene TRBV5-1 combines with J gene TRBJ1-1; D ambiguous. Trimming pared 2 bases from V and 3 bases from J, leaving 20 bases between. The length of the CDR3 is 17 residues. From germline, CDR1 is SGHRS and CDR2 YFSETQ. CDR3 DNA sequence: TGCGCCAGCAGCTTAGATCGATCGTGGGAGTGGGACACTGAAGCTTTCTTT. Translated, it gives CASSLDRSWEWDTEAFF.

The chain has TRBV7-2 and TRBJ2-7; 10 bases are shared with TRBD1. The J segment lost 4 bases and the V segment lost 3 bases, leaving 6 bases of the junction unmatched. The CDR3 contains 15 residues. The germline gives CDR1 SGHTA, CDR2 FQGNSA. The CDR3 protein is CASSLTGGSNYEQYF. CDR3 nucleotides: TGTGCCAGCAGCTTGACAGGGGGCTCGAATTACGAGCAGTACTTC.

This clonotype was seen a few times. The gene calls are TRBV5-1 and TRBJ2-5; unclear D gene. Germline CDR1 SGHRS, CDR2 YFSETQ. V lost 0 bases, J lost 0 bases, and 9 bases lay in between. The length of the CDR3 is 15 residues. This CDR3 reads CASSLVLADQETQYF. CDR3 DNA: TGCGCCAGCAGCTTGGTGTTGGCAGACCAAGAGACCCAGTACTTC.

J is TRBJ2-7 and V is TRBV28; weak D call: TRBD2 (6 bases). V was clipped by 10 bases and J by 4 bases, with 17 bases between them. Looked up from germline, CDR1 is MDHEN and CDR2 is SYDVKM. The CDR3 loop spans 13 amino acids. CDR3 bases: TGTGCCATCCTTTCAAGTGGGGGGTACGAGCAGTACTTC. Amino acid sequence: CAILSSGGYEQYF.

The gene calls are TRBV12-3 or TRBV12-4 and TRBJ1-2; 8 bases are a match to TRBD1. The CDR3 totals 15 residues. Losses at the gene ends were 3 bases for V and 4 bases for J; bases not matched to a gene: 7. The CDR3 region is CASSFGDRTGYGYTF. The CDR3 DNA follows: TGTGCCAGCAGTTTCGGGGACAGGACTGGCTATGGCTACACCTTC.

The gene calls are TRBV5-1 and TRBJ1-4; the D is unclear. Germline assignment: CDR1 SGHRS and CDR2 YFSETQ. Trimming removed 0 bases at V and 0 bases at J, with 9 bases between. This CDR3 is built from 16 residues. CDR3: CASSLGRFTTNEKLFF. As DNA, the CDR3 is TGCGCCAGCAGCTTGGGACGGTTCACAACTAATGAAAAACTGTTTTTT.

This clonotype showed up just a few times. The J gene is TRBJ2-7, the V gene TRBV7-2; TRBD1 aligns across 7 bases. Germline CDR1 SGHTA, CDR2 FQGNSA. The CDR3 runs 13 residues. After removal of 5 bases from V and 3 bases from J, the junction contained 4 bases not matched to a gene. The DNA of the CDR3 is TGTGCCAGCAGCCGACAGGGAAACTACGAGCAGTACTTC. This encodes CASSRQGNYEQYF.

The chain uses TRBV5-1 and TRBJ2-1; D remains ambiguous. Trimming took 3 bases from V and 6 from J, leaving 10 bases between them. The CDR3 consists of 13 residues. Germline CDR1 SGHRS, CDR2 YFSETQ. DNA for the CDR3: TGCGCCAGCAGCTACCCCCCCCTCAATGAGCAGTTCTTC. Translation: CASSYPPLNEQFF.

This clonotype was counted at least ten times. V gene TRBV30 combines with J gene TRBJ1-1; D is ambiguous. The V and J ends lost 3 bases and 5 bases respectively, with 16 bases between them. CDR3 length equals 14 residues. Germline values: CDR1 GTSNPN, CDR2 SVGIG (reference sequence). The CDR3 nucleotides are TGTGCCTGGAGGACCACCATATCGATAACTGAAGCTTTCTTT. It is translated as CAWRTTISITEAFF.

The genes are TRBV7-2 and TRBJ2-1; 7 nucleotides align to TRBD1. This CDR3 is 15 amino acids long. Germline V lookup: CDR1 SGHTA, CDR2 FQGNSA. V was clipped by 5 bases and J by 7 bases; unmatched bases: 11. CDR3 DNA: TGTGCCAGCAGCCAGGGGGTGTGGGACGAAAATGAGCAGTTCTTC. This encodes CASSQGVWDENEQFF. The whole variable domain, remainder taken from reference TRBV7-2 and TRBJ2-1, is GAGVSQSPSNKVTEKGKDVELRCDPISGHTALYWYRQSLGQGLEFLIYFQGNSAPDKSGLPSDRFSAERTGGSVSTLTIQRTQQEDSAVYLCASSQGVWDENEQFFGPGTRLTVL.

The chain employs TRBV30 and TRBJ2-7; D is possibly TRBD1 (5 bases). The CDR3 runs 14 residues. Trimming cost V 3 bases and J 4 bases, with 16 bases left between them. CDR1 and CDR2 (germline): GTSNPN, SVGIG (reference sequence). Here the CDR3 reads CAWSKGAYFYEQYF. For the CDR3, the DNA is TGTGCCTGGAGCAAAGGGGCTTATTTTTACGAGCAGTACTTC.

The chain links TRBV20-1 to TRBJ1-1; D may be TRBD1 (5 bases). Per the germline V gene, CDR1 is DFQATT and CDR2 is SNEGSKA (reference sequence). The CDR3 totals 14 residues. V was pared by 4 bases and J by 2 bases, with 14 bases between. The CDR3 loop is CSATDLGTNTEAFF. Here the CDR3 DNA reads TGCAGTGCTACCGATCTAGGGACTAACACTGAAGCTTTCTTT.

This clonotype occurred many times. The chain has TRBV18 and TRBJ2-5; weak D call: TRBD1 (5 bases). CDR1 KGHSH and CDR2 LQKENI come from the germline V gene. The CDR3 totals 13 residues. V lost 3 bases and J lost 4, with 9 bases in between. The CDR3 region has the DNA TGTGCCAGCTCACCTGGGGCATCAGAGACCCAGTACTTC. Protein product: CASSPGASETQYF.

In its sample, this clonotype was seen many times. V and J are TRBV7-2 and TRBJ1-2; 8 bases align to TRBD1. V lost 1 base and J lost 4; bases outside the gene matches: 5. Looked up from germline, CDR1 is SGHTA and CDR2 is FQGNSA. The CDR3 extends over 15 amino acids. As DNA, the CDR3 is TGTGCCAGCAGCTTAGACCCGGGACAGGCCTATGGCTACACCTTC. It specifies CASSLDPGQAYGYTF.

The chain carries TRBV12-3 or TRBV12-4 and TRBJ2-7, with D possibly being TRBD1 or TRBD2 (5 bases each). The CDR3 covers 16 residues. Trimming shortened V by 7 bases and J by 5 bases, and 24 bases separated the two germline ends. CDR3 protein: CASNPGGYLMGDEQYF. As DNA, the CDR3 is TGTGCCAGCAACCCCGGAGGCTACCTGATGGGGGACGAGCAGTACTTC.

The gene calls are TRBV7-2 and TRBJ2-5; the D gene is possibly TRBD1 (6 bases). Germline values: CDR1 SGHTA, CDR2 FQGNSA. The CDR3 totals 14 residues. Trimming took off 2 bases at V and 2 bases at J, with 9 bases between the two ends. CDR3 sequence reads: CASSLTRGQETQYF. As DNA, the CDR3 is TGTGCCAGCAGCTTAACCAGGGGTCAAGAGACCCAGTACTTC.

This clonotype was seen a few times. The chain joins TRBV6-2 or TRBV6-3 to TRBJ2-7, with 9 bases identical to TRBD1. The CDR3 runs 16 residues. Germline V lookup: CDR1 MNHEY, CDR2 SVGEGT. V lost 6 bases, J lost 1 base, and 10 bases stayed unmatched. Here the CDR3 DNA reads TGTGCCAGCAGCCCCCTCACGGGACAGGGATCCTACGAGCAGTACTTC. Translated, it gives CASSPLTGQGSYEQYF.

The DNA for the CDR3 is TGTGCCAGCACCTACCGACAGGGGATGGCCTATGGCTACACCTTC. Protein product: CASTYRQGMAYGYTF. The chain couples TRBV7-9 to TRBJ1-2; 8 positions agree with TRBD1. CDR3 size: 15 residues. Germline V gene data show CDR1 as SEHNR and CDR2 as FQNEAQ (reference sequence). After removal of 7 bases from V and 4 bases from J, the junction contained 11 bases not matched to a gene.

In this sample, this clonotype turned up a few times. Just one base apart from a much larger clone, this may be a read error. The chain combines TRBV20-1 with TRBJ2-1; 10 bases are shared with TRBD2. Germline V gives CDR1 DFQATT, CDR2 SNEGSKA (reference sequence). The CDR3 runs to 16 residues. CDR3 coding DNA: TGCTGTGCTAGAGGTGTTAGCGGGAGGACCTACAATGAGCAGTTCTTC. It translates to CCARGVSGRTYNEQFF.

The CDR3 DNA is TGTGCCAGCAGCCGGGACATTAACCGCTCCTATAATTCACCCCTCCACTTT. Protein product: CASSRDINRSYNSPLHF. V and J are TRBV9 and TRBJ1-6; D possibly corresponds to TRBD1 (6 bases). Germline V gene data show CDR1 as SGDLS and CDR2 as YYNGEE. V was cut by 4 bases and J by 0 bases, with 14 bases left in between. The CDR3 totals 17 residues.